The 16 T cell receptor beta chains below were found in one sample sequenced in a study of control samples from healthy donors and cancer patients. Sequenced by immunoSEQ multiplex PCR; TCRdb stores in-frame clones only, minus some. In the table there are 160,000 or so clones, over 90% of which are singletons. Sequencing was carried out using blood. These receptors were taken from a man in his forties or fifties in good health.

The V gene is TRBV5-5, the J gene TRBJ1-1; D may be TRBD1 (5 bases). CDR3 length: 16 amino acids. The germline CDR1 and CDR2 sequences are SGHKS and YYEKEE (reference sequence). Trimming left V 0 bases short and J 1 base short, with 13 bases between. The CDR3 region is CASSLGAGITNTEAFF. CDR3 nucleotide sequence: TGTGCCAGCAGCTTGGGGGCAGGGATCACGAACACTGAAGCTTTCTTT.

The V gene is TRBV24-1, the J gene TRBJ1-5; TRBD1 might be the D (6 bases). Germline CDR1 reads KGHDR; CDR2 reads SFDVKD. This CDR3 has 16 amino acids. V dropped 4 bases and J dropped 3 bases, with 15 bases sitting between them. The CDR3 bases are TGTGCCACCAGTGAGGGGGCGACCGGCCTCAATCAGCCCCAGCATTTT. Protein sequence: CATSEGATGLNQPQHF.

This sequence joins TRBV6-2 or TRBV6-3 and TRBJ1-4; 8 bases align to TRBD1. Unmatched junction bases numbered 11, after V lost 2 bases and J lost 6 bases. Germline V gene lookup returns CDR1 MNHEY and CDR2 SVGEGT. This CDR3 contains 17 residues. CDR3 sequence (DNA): TGTGCCAGCAGTTACCCTGACAGGGGCGAAACCCATGAAAAACTGTTTTTT. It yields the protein CASSYPDRGETHEKLFF.

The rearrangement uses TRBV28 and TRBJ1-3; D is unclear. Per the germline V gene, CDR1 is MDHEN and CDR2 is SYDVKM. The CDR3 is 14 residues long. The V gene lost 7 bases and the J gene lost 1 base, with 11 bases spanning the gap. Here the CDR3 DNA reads TGTGCCAGCACCCGACGGAGTTCTGGAAACACCATATATTTT. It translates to CASTRRSSGNTIYF.

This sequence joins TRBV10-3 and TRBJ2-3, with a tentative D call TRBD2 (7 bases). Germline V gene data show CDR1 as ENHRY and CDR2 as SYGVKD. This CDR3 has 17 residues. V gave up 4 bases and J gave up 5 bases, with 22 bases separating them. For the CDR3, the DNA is TGTGCCATCAGTGCGGTCGAAGGGGGGAGGGCCGGAGATACGCAGTATTTT. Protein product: CAISAVEGGRAGDTQYF.

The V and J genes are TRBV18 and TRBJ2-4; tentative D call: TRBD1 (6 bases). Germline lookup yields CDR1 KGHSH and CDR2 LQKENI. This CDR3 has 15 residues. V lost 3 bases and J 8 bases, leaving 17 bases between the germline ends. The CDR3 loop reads CASSPATGTVDIQYF. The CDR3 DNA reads TGTGCCAGCTCACCTGCGACAGGTACTGTGGACATTCAGTACTTC.

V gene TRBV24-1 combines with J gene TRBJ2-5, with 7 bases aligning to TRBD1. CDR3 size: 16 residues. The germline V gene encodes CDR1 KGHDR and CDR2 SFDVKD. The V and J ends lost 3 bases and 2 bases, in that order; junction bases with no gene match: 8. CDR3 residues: CATSDTTGTVQETQYF. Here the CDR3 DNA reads TGTGCCACCAGTGATACCACCGGGACAGTACAAGAGACCCAGTACTTC.

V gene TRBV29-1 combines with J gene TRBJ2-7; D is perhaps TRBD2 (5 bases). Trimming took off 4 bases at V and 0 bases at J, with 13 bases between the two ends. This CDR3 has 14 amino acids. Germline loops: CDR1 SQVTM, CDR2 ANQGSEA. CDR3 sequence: CSVVRDPNSYEQYF. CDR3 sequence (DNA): TGCAGCGTTGTCCGGGATCCAAACTCCTACGAGCAGTACTTC.

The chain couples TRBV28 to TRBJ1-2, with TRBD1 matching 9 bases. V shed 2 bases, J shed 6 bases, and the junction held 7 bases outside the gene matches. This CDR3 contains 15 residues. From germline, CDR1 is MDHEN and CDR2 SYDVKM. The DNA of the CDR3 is TGTGCCAGCAGTTTAGTGACAGGGGGAATGAATGGCTACACCTTC. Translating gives CASSLVTGGMNGYTF.

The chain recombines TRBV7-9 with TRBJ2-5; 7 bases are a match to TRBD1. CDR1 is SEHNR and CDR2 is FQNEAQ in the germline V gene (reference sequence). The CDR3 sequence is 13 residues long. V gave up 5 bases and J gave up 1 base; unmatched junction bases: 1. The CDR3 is CASSRDSQETQYF. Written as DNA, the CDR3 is TGTGCCAGCAGCCGGGACAGCCAAGAGACCCAGTACTTC.

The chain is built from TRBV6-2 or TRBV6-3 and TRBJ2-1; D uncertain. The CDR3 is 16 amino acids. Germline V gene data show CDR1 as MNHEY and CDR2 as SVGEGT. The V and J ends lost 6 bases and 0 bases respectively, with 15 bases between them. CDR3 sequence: CASSSPPLYSYNEQFF. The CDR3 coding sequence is TGTGCCAGCAGCTCACCGCCCCTATACTCCTACAATGAGCAGTTCTTC.

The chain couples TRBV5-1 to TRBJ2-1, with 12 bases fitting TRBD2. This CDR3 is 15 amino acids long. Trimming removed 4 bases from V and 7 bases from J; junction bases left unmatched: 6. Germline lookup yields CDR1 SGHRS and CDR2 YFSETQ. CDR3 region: CASSPTSGRGNEQFF. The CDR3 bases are TGCGCCAGCAGCCCGACTAGCGGGAGAGGGAATGAGCAGTTCTTC. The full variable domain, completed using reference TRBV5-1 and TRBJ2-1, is KAGVTQTPRYLIKTRGQQVTLSCSPISGHRSVSWYQQTPGQGLQFLFEYFSETQRNKGNFPGRFSGRQFSNSRSEMNVSTLELGDSALYLCASSPTSGRGNEQFFGPGTRLTVL.

The CDR3 loop reads CASKQGSGNTIYF. The CDR3 coding sequence is TGTGCCAGCAAACAGGGATCCGGAAACACCATATATTTT. The gene calls are TRBV27 and TRBJ1-3; D might be TRBD1 (6 bases). V lost 7 bases to trimming and J lost 4 bases, with 11 bases between them. The CDR3 is 13 amino acids. Germline loops: CDR1 MNHEY, CDR2 SMNVEV (reference sequence).

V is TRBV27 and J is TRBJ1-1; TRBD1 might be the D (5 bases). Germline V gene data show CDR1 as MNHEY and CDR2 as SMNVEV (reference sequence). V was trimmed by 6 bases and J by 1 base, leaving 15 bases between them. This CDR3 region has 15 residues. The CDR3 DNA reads TGTGCCAGCAGCCCAGGGACGGCCCCGAACACTGAAGCTTTCTTT. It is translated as CASSPGTAPNTEAFF.

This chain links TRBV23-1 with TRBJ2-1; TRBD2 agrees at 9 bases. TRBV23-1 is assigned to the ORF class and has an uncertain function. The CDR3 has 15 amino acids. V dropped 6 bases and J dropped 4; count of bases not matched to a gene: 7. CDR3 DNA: TGCGCCAGCAGCCGGACTAGCGACGGTTACAATGAGCAGTTCTTC. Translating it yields CASSRTSDGYNEQFF.

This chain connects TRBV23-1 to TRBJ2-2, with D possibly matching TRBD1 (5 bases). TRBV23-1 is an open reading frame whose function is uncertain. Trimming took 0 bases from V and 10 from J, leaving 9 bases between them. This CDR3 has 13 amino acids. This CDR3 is CASSQSGPEELFF. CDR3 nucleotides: TGCGCCAGCAGTCAATCGGGGCCCGAGGAGCTGTTTTTT.